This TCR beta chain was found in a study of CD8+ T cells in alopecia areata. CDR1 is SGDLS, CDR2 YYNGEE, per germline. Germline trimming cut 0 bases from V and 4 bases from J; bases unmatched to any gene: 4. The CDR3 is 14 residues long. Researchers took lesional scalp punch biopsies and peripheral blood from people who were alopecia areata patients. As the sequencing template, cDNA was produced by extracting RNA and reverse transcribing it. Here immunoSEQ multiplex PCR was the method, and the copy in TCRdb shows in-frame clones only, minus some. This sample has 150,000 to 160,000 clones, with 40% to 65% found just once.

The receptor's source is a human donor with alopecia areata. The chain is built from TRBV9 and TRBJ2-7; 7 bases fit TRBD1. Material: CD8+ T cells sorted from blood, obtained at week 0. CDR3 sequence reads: CASSVGDSKYEQYF. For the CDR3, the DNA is TGTGCCAGCAGCGTAGGGGACAGCAAATACGAGCAGTACTTC.